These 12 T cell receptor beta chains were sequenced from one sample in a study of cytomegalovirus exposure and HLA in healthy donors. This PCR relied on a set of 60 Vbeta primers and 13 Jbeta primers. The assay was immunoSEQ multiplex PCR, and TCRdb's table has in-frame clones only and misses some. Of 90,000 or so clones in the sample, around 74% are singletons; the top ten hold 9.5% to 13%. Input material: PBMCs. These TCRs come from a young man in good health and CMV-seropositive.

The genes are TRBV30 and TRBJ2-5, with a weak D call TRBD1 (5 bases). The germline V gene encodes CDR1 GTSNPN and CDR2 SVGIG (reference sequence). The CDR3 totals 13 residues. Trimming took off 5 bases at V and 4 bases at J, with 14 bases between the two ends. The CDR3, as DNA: TGTGCCTGGGAGCGCAGGGTACGAGAGACCCAGTACTTC. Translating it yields CAWERRVRETQYF.

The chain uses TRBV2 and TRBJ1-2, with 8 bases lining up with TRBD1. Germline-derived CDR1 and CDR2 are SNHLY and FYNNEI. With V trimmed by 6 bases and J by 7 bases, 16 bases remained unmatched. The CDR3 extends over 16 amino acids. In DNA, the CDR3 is TGTGCCAGCAGAGCCAGCCGGGACAGGTTTATGTCTGGCTACACCTTC. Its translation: CASRASRDRFMSGYTF. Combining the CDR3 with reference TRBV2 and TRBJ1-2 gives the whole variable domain EPEVTQTPSHQVTQMGQEVILRCVPISNHLYFYWYRQILGQKVEFLVSFYNNEISEKSEIFDDQFSVERPDGSNFTLKIRSTKLEDSAMYFCASRASRDRFMSGYTFGSGTRLTVV.

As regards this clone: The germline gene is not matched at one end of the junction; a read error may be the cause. The CDR3 here is CSSAWAGGPPLLDTQYF. In nucleotides, the CDR3 is TGTTCCAGCGCTTGGGCGGGGGGGCCGCCTCTTCTAGATACGCAGTATTTT. The chain has TRBV7-9 and TRBJ2-3; 9 nucleotides align to TRBD2. Germline V gives CDR1 SEHNR, CDR2 FQNEAQ (reference sequence). The CDR3 spans 17 residues.

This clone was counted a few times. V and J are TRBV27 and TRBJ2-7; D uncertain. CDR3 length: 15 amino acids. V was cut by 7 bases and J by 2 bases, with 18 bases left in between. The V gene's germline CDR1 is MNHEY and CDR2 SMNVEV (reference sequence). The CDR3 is CASTPRGLSTYEQYF. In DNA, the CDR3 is TGTGCCAGCACCCCCCGCGGTTTAAGTACCTACGAGCAGTACTTC.

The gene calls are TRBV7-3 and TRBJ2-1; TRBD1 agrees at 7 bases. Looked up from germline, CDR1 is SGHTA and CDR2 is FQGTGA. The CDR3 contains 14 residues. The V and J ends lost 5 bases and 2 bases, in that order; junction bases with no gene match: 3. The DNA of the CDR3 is TGTGCCAGCAGCACGGGACAGCCCTACAATGAGCAGTTCTTC. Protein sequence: CASSTGQPYNEQFF.

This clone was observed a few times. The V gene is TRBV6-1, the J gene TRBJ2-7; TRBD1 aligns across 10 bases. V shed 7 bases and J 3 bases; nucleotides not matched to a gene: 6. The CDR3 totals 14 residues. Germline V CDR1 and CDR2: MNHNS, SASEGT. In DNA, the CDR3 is TGTGCCAGCATACGGGACAGGGGAAACTACGAGCAGTACTTC. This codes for CASIRDRGNYEQYF.

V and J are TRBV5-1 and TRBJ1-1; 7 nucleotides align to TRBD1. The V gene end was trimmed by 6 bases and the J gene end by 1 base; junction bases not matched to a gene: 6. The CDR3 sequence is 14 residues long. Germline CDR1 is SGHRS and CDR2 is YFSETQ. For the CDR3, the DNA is TGCGCCAGCAATCCGACAGGGACGAACACTGAAGCTTTCTTT. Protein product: CASNPTGTNTEAFF.

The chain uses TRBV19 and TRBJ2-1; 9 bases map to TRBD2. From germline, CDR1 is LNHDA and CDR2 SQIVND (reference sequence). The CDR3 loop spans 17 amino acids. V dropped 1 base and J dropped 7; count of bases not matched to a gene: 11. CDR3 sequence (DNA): TGTGCCAGTAGTATAGGGGCAAGCGGGGGGCCAGGTAATGAGCAGTTCTTC. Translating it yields CASSIGASGGPGNEQFF.

For the CDR3, the DNA is TGTGCCTGGAGTAATGGACAGGGATTCGGGCCCCAGCATTTT. Protein sequence: CAWSNGQGFGPQHF. This sequence joins TRBV30 and TRBJ1-5, with 8 nucleotides matching TRBD1. The V gene end was trimmed by 2 bases and the J gene end by 9 bases; junction bases not matched to a gene: 9. CDR1 is GTSNPN, CDR2 SVGIG, per germline (reference sequence). The CDR3 has 14 residues.

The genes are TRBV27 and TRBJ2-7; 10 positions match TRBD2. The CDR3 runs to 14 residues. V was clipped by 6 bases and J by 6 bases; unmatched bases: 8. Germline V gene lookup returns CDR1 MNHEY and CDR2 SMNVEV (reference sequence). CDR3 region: CASRDSGGSSEQYF. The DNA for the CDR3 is TGTGCCAGCAGGGATAGCGGGGGGTCTTCCGAGCAGTACTTC.

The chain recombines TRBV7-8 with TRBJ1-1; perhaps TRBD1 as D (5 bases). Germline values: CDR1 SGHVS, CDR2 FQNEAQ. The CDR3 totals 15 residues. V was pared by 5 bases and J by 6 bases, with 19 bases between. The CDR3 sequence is CASSVQGPRVAEAFF. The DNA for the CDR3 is TGTGCCAGCAGCGTCCAGGGCCCCCGGGTCGCTGAAGCTTTCTTT.

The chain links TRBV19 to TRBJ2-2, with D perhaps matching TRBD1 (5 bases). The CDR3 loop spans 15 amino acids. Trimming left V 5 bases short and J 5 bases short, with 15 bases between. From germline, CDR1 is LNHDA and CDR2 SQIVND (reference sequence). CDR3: CASSLRQGGTGELFF. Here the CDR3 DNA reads TGTGCCAGTAGTCTACGTCAGGGTGGGACCGGGGAGCTGTTTTTT.